This T cell receptor (beta chain) was recorded in a study of human T cells and chemical hapten exposure. Study-wide results and caveats: The study found that PT1 expanded TCR counts correlated positively with patch test score. Clustering by CDR3 similarity yielded significantly more large clusters from expanded TCRs than controls.

Library preparation tagged each individual cDNA molecule with a unique molecular identifier. One entry per CDR3 protein results from TCRdb running MiXCR on the RACE reads. The sample records 82,000 or so distinct CDR3 sequences, 13% being singletons. Looked up from germline, CDR1 is MNHEY and CDR2 is SVGEGT. The CDR3 is 20 residues long. J lost 0 bases, V lost 2 bases, and 14 bases had no gene match. As for time point: patch test 3, about 24 weeks after DPC sensitization. The treatment is: therapeutic diphenylcyclopropenone sensitization with weekly scalp DPC. Blood draws came before every patch-test application. This clonotype was detected many times. The target antigen is unknown.

Sequenced here: whole blood, sampled in connection with sensitization to the hapten diphenylcyclopropenone (DPC). J is TRBJ2-1 and V is TRBV6-2 or TRBV6-3; 9 nucleotides align to TRBD1. The origin of this receptor is a woman between 50 and 59 years old with alopecia areata. Some clones in this sample may be carry-over from other donors' samples. This CDR3 reads CASSYRPGQGVPSSYNEQFF. The DNA for the CDR3 is TGTGCCAGCAGTTACCGGCCGGGACAGGGAGTCCCCAGCTCCTACAATGAGCAGTTCTTC.